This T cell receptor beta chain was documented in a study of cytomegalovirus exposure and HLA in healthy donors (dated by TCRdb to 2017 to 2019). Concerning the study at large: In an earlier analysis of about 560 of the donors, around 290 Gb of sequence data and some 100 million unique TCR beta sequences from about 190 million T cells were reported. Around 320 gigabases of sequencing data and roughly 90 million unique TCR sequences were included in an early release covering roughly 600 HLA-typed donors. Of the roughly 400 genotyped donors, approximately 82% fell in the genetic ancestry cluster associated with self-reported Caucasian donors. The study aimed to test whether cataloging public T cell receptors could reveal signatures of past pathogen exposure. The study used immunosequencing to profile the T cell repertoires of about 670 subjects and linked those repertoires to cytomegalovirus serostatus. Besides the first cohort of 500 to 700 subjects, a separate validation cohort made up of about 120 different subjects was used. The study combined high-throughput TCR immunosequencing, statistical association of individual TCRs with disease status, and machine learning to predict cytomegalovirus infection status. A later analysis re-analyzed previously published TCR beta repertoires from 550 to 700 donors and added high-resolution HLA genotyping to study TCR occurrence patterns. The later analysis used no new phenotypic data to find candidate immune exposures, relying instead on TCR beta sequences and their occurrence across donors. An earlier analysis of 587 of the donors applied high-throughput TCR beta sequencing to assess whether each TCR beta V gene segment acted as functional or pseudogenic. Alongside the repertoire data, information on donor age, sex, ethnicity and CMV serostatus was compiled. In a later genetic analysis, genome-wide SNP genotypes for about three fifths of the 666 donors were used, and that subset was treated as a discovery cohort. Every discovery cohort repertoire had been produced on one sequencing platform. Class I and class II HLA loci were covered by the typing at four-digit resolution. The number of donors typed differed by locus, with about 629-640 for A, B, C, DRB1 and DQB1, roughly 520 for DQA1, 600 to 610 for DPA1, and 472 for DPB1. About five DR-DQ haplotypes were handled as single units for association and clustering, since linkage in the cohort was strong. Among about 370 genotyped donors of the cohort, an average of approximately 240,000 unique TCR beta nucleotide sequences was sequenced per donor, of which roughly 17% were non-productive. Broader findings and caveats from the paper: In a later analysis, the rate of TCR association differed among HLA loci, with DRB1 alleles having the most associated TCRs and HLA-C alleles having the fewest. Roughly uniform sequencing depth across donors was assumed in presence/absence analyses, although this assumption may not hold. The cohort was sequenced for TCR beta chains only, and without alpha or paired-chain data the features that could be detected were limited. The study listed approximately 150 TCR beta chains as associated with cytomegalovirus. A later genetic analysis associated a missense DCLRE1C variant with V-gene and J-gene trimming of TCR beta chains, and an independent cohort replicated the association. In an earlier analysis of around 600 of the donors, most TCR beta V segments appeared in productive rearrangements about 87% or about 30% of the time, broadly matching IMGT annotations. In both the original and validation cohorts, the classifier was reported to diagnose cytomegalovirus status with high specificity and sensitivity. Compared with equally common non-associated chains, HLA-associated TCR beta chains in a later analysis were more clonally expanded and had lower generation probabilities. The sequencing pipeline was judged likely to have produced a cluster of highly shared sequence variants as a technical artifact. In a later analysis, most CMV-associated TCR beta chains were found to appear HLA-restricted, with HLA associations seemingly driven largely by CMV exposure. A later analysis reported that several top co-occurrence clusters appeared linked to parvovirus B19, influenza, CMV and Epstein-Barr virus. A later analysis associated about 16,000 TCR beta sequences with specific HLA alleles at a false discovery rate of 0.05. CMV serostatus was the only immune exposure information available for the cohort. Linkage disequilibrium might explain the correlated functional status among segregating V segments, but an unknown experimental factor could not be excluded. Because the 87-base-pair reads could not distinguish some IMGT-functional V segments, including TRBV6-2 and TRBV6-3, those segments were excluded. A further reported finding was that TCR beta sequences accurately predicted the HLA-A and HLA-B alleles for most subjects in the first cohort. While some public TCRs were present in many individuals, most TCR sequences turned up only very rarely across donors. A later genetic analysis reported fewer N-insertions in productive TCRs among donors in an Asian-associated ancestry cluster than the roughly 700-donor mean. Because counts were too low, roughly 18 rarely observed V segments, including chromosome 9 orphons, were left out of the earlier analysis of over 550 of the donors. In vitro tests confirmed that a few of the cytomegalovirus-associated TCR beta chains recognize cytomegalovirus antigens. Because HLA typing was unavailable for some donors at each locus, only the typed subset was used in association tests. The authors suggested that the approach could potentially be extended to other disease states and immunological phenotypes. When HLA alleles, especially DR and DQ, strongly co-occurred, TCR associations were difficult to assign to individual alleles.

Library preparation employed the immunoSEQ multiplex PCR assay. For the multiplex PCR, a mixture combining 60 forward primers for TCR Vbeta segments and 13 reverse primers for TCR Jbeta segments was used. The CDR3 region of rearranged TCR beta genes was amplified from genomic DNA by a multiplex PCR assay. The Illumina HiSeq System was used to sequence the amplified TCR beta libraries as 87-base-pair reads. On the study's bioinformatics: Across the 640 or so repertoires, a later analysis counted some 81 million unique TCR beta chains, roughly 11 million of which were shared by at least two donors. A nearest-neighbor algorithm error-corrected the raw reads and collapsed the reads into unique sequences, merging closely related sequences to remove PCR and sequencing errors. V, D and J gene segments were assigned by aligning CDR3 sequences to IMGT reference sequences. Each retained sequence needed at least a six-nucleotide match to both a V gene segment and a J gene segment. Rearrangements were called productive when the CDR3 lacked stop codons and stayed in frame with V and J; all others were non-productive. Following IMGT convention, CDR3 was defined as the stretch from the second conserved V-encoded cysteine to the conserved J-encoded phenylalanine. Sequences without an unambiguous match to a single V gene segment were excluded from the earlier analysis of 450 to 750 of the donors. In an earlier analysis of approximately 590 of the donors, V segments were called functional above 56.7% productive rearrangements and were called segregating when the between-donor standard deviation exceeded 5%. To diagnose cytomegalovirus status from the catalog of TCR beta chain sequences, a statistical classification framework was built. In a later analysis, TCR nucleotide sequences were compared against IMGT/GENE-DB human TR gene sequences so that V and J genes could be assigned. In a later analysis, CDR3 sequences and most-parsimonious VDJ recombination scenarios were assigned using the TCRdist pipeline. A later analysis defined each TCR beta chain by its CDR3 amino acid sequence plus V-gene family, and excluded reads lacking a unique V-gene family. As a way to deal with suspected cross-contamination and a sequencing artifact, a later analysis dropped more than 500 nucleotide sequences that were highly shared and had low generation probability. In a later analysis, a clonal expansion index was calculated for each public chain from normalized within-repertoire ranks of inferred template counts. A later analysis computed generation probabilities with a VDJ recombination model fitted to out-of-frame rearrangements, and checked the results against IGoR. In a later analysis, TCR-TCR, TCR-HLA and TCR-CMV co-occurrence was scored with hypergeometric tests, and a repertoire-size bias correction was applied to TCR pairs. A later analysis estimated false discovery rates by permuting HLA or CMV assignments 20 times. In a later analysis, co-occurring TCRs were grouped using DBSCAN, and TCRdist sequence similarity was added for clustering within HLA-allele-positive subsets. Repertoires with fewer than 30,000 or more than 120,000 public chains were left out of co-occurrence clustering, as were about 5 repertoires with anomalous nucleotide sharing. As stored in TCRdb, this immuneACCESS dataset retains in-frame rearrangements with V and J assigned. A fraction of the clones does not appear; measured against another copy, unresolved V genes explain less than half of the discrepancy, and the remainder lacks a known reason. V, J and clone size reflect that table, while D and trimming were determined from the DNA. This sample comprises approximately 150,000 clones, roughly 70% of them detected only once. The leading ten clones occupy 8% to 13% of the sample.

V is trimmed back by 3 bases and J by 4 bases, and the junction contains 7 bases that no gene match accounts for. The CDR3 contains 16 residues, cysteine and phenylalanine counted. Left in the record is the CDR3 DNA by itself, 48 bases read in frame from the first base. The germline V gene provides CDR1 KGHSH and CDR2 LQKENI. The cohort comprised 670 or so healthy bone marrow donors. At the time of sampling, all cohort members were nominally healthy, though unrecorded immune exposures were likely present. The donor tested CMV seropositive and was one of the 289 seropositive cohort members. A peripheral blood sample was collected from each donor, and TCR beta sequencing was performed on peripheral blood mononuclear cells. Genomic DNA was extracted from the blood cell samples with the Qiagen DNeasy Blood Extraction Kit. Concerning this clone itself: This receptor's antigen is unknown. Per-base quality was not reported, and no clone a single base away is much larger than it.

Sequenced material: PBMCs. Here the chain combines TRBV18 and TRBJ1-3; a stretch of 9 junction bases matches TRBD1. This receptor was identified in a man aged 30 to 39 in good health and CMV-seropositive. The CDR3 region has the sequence CASSPRQGDSGNTIYF. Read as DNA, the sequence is TGTGCCAGCTCACCCAGACAGGGGGATTCCGGAAACACCATATATTTT.